The clone carrying this T cell receptor beta chain occurred many times. The target antigen is unknown. Each hyperthyroidism patient was newly diagnosed, with under 2 months' duration, and aged 18 to 65. Pregnant or lactating patients and those with other autoimmune diseases or uncontrolled infections were excluded. The data belong to a study of Graves' ophthalmopathy and Graves' hyperthyroidism. The V end lost 1 base, the J end lost 11 bases, and 20 bases lay between the germline ends. The CDR3 loop spans 15 amino acids. Germline V gene sequence: CDR1 SGHAT, CDR2 FQNNGV. The study, taken as a whole, reports: The 13-signature model separated ophthalmopathy from stable hyperthyroidism at approximately 89% sensitivity and roughly 81% specificity. Most expanded thyroid clonotypes above 0.001 frequency also appeared in blood.

Researchers took RNA transcripts and amplified TCR beta CDR3 regions from them. Second-round multiplex PCR followed a first-round RT-PCR using HTBI primers. TCRdb reprocessed the multiplex PCR reads via MiXCR and lists one record per CDR3 protein. Among hundreds of thousands of distinct CDR3 sequences listed, 22% were seen once. This sequence originates from a woman younger than 35 with stable Graves' hyperthyroidism. Some clones in this sample may be carry-over from other donors' samples. The source material was peripheral blood. This rearrangement joins TRBV11-2 to TRBJ1-1; TRBD1 is a possible D gene (5 bases). CDR3 in amino acids: CASSLGALKGTWAFF. The CDR3 coding sequence is TGTGCCAGCAGCTTAGGGGCATTAAAGGGGACGTGGGCTTTCTTT.